Shown below are 12 T cell receptor beta chains from a single sample sequenced in a study of blood T cells in healthy people across ages. A second PCR of roughly 7 to 11 cycles used a sample-barcoded 5' primer and a J-beta primer mix. TCRdb re-called the 5' RACE reads with MiXCR, one entry per CDR3 protein. The table has more than 900,000 distinct CDR3 sequences, almost 30% seen once. Another study also made use of these data, one on T cells of mothers and their children.

Sequencing was done on a sample of blood. All receptors come from a woman between 35 and 50 years old in good health.

J is TRBJ1-1 and V is TRBV7-9; D is uncertain. This CDR3 spans 15 amino acids. Trimming took 1 base from V and 1 from J, leaving 10 bases between them. Germline assignment: CDR1 SEHNR and CDR2 FQNEAQ (reference sequence). The CDR3 coding sequence is TGTGCCAGCAGCTTAGATGCCTGGGGGAACACTGAAGCTTTCTTT. It translates to CASSLDAWGNTEAFF.

This clonotype was counted ten times or more. The rearrangement links TRBV7-2 to TRBJ2-1; unclear D gene. The CDR3 has 16 amino acids. Germline loops: CDR1 SGHTA, CDR2 FQGNSA. Trimming stripped 1 base from V and 4 bases from J, with 14 bases between. The CDR3 here is CASSLDVGRSYNEQFF. The CDR3 region has the DNA TGTGCCAGCAGCTTAGATGTTGGTAGGTCTTACAATGAGCAGTTCTTC.

This clonotype was counted between two and nine times. The chain combines TRBV12-3 or TRBV12-4 with TRBJ2-3, with D perhaps matching TRBD2 (6 bases). CDR3 size: 16 residues. The ends were cut back, 1 base at V and 6 bases at J, with 17 bases in the middle. The DNA for the CDR3 is TGTGCCAGCAGTTTAGTACCGCGGGGCCCCGCGGATACGCAGTATTTT. Translation: CASSLVPRGPADTQYF.

As regards this clonotype: One junction end does not reproduce the germline sequence, and a read error may be involved. The chain carries TRBV7-2 and TRBJ1-1; D remains unclear. This CDR3 is built from 12 residues. Germline V CDR1 and CDR2: SGHTA, FQGNSA. CDR3 sequence (DNA): TGTGCCTGCAGCTTATTGGTCACTGAAGCTTTCTTT. It codes for CACSLLVTEAFF.

At least ten counts were recorded for this clonotype. The chain combines TRBV24-1 with TRBJ2-1; 7 bases agree with TRBD1. This CDR3 region has 15 residues. Germline CDR1 is KGHDR and CDR2 is SFDVKD. J was trimmed by 6 bases and V by 3 bases; bases with no gene match: 7. The CDR3 loop is CATSDRQGRINEQFF. Here the CDR3 DNA reads TGTGCCACCAGTGATAGACAGGGTCGGATCAATGAGCAGTTCTTC.

V usage is TRBV10-3 and J usage is TRBJ2-3; no reliable D call. There are 16 residues in the CDR3. Looked up from germline, CDR1 is ENHRY and CDR2 is SYGVKD. V lost 3 bases, J lost 0 bases, and 13 bases lay in between. CDR3 protein: CAISDTLQQSTDTQYF. The CDR3 DNA is TGTGCCATCAGTGATACTCTACAGCAGAGCACAGATACGCAGTATTTT.

On this clonotype: This could be a read error, since a much larger clone is one nucleotide away. The chain is built from TRBV11-2 and TRBJ2-7; D may match TRBD1 or TRBD2 (7 bases each). V lost 5 bases to trimming and J lost 8 bases, with 16 bases between them. Per germline, CDR1 SGHAT and CDR2 FQNNGV. The CDR3 has 13 amino acids. The CDR3 loop reads CASSPGGAGKQYF. As DNA, the CDR3 is TGTGCCAGCAGCCCAGGGGGGGCCGGGAAGCAGTACTTC.

The genes are TRBV12-3 or TRBV12-4 and TRBJ1-2, with D unresolved. The CDR3 runs to 13 residues. Between the trimmed V and J ends, which lost 2 bases and 4 bases, there was a span of 8 bases. DNA for the CDR3: TGTGCCAGCAGTTTACCCAGGAGCTATGGCTACACCTTC. This translates into CASSLPRSYGYTF.

The rearrangement uses TRBV15 and TRBJ2-5; no clear D. This CDR3 is 16 amino acids long. Trimming took off 1 base at V and 5 bases at J, with 17 bases between the two ends. Germline loops: CDR1 LNHNV, CDR2 YYDKDF (reference sequence). In DNA, the CDR3 is TGTGCCACCAGCAGAGTAGGTAACCTCCGGGCCGAGACCCAGTACTTC. This codes for CATSRVGNLRAETQYF.

This clonotype has a count of ten or more. The V call is TRBV7-2, the J call TRBJ1-2; D gene unclear. The germline V gene has CDR1 SGHTA and CDR2 FQGNSA. The V gene lost 5 bases and the J gene lost 1 base, with 8 bases spanning the gap. This CDR3 is built from 13 residues. CDR3 sequence: CASSLDNNYGYTF. In nucleotides, the CDR3 is TGTGCCAGCAGCCTCGACAATAACTATGGCTACACCTTC.

Comment on this clonotype: At one of its ends the junction is not consistent with the germline gene, which may arise from a read error. The CDR3 sequence: CVSSPWTGGAYEQYF. As DNA, the CDR3 is TGTGTCAGCAGTCCCTGGACAGGGGGCGCCTACGAGCAGTACTTC. The genes are TRBV28 and TRBJ2-7; 11 bases map to TRBD1. There are 15 residues in the CDR3. Looked up from germline, CDR1 is MDHEN and CDR2 is SYDVKM.

The chain joins TRBV7-8 to TRBJ1-1; 7 nucleotides match TRBD1. The CDR3 spans 14 residues. After removal of 6 bases from V and 4 bases from J, the junction contained 8 bases not matched to a gene. Germline CDR1 reads SGHVS; CDR2 reads FQNEAQ. The CDR3 coding sequence is TGTGCCAGCAGAATGGGACAGAGCCTCACTGAAGCTTTCTTT. Translated: CASRMGQSLTEAFF. Together with reference TRBV7-8 and TRBJ1-1, the CDR3 gives the full variable domain: GAGVSQSPRYKVAKRGQDVALRCDPISGHVSLFWYQQALGQGPEFLTYFQNEAQLDKSGLPSDRFFAERPEGSVSTLKIQRTQQEDSAVYLCASRMGQSLTEAFFGQGTRLTVV.